The clone carrying this T cell receptor beta chain has a count of ten or more. From the RACE reads, TCRdb called clonotypes with MiXCR, one entry per CDR3 protein. This sample has over 95,000 distinct CDR3 sequences, with around 12% found just once. Trimming cost V 0 bases and J 0 bases, with 9 bases left between them. The CDR3 runs 16 residues. Germline assignment: CDR1 MGHRA and CDR2 YSYEKL. The data are from a study of human T cells and chemical hapten exposure. Regarding time point: patch test 1, 2 weeks after DPC sensitization. Documented treatment: therapeutic diphenylcyclopropenone sensitization with weekly scalp DPC.

The TCR originated in a middle-aged woman with alopecia areata. Some clones in this sample may be carry-over from other donors' samples. Sequences were derived from whole blood, sampled in connection with sensitization to the hapten diphenylcyclopropenone (DPC). The chain carries TRBV4-1 and TRBJ2-1; D not certain. The CDR3 DNA sequence: TGCGCCAGCAGCCAAGATTCGCTGAGCTCCTACAATGAGCAGTTCTTC. Its protein is CASSQDSLSSYNEQFF.